This TCR beta chain was identified during a study of regulatory T cells in long-lasting Graves disease. Study outcomes and limitations: Reduced TCR diversity was observed in persistent Graves' patients versus newly diagnosed patients. Fewer public clonotypes were shared by new patients (around 960) than by persistent patients (roughly 2,500).

V dropped 3 bases and J dropped 10; count of bases not matched to a gene: 7. CDR1 is SEHNR and CDR2 is FQNEAQ in the germline V gene (reference sequence). This CDR3 spans 16 amino acids. Both iRepertoire HTBI primers and Arm-PCR of CDR3 regions were used to build the TCR beta libraries. TCRdb called the multiplex PCR reads again in MiXCR, with one record for every CDR3 protein. Among some 300,000 distinct CDR3 sequences, more than 20% were seen once, and the ten largest hold roughly 56%. Time point described: persistent/refractory GD, antithyroid drugs over 5 years with positive TRAb. The authors made the TCR library using RNA they extracted from PBMCs. Patient provenance is recorded as an endocrinology department in Xi'an, China. This clonotype was counted once. Antigen: not known.

The gene calls are TRBV7-9 and TRBJ1-6; 12 positions match TRBD1. This receptor was taken from a female donor with Graves disease. The specimen comprised peripheral blood mononuclear cells (PBMCs), sampled when the disease was refractory, from a patient treated with antithyroid drugs. The CDR3 spells CASSLSTGQGASPLHF. The CDR3 bases are TGTGCCAGCAGCTTGTCTACGGGACAGGGGGCCTCACCCCTCCACTTT.